Listed here are 21 T cell receptor beta chains from one sample, sequenced in a study of T-cell reconstitution after alpha-beta-depleted transplantation in children. A TCRbeta library incorporating unique molecular identifiers was prepared. TCRdb itself ran the PCR reads through MiXCR, one entry per CDR3 protein. The repertoire holds around 190,000 distinct CDR3 sequences, under 8.5% seen once, with just over 5.5% in the top ten. This specimen was PBMCs, taken before TCRalphabeta/CD19-depleted stem cell transplant. The receptors were gathered from a boy aged 2 to 10 with acute lymphoblastic leukemia, due to receive a stem cell transplant.

In its sample, this clonotype was seen many times. V and J are TRBV20-1 and TRBJ1-4; no firm D call. This CDR3 has 15 residues. Looked up from germline, CDR1 is DFQATT and CDR2 is SNEGSKA (reference sequence). Trimming took off 0 bases at V and 1 base at J, with 9 bases between the two ends. The CDR3 spells CSARDAGRTNEKLFF. CDR3 DNA: TGCAGTGCTAGAGACGCGGGCAGAACTAATGAAAAACTGTTTTTT.

The chain uses TRBV3-1 and TRBJ1-1; 11 bases line up with TRBD1. The germline gives CDR1 LGHDT, CDR2 YNNKEL (reference sequence). J was trimmed by 11 bases and V by 5 bases; bases with no gene match: 7. This CDR3 spans 13 amino acids. The CDR3 DNA reads as TGTGCCAGCAGCTTTAGGGACAGGGGGAGCGCTTTCTTT. Its translation: CASSFRDRGSAFF.

This rearrangement joins TRBV7-2 to TRBJ2-5; D perhaps matches TRBD1 (6 bases). This CDR3 is built from 14 residues. Trimming removed 3 bases at V and 2 bases at J, with 10 bases between. Looked up from germline, CDR1 is SGHTA and CDR2 is FQGNSA. CDR3 DNA: TGTGCCAGCAGCTTCTCAGGGGTTCAAGAGACCCAGTACTTC. Its protein is CASSFSGVQETQYF.

This clonotype was picked up many times. V and J are TRBV4-3 and TRBJ2-1, with D unclear. The CDR3 sequence is 10 residues long. The ends were cut back, 10 bases at V and 5 bases at J, with 6 bases in the middle. Germline loops: CDR1 LGHNA, CDR2 YSLEER. The CDR3 protein is CATTHNEQFF. Written as DNA, the CDR3 is TGCGCCACCACCCACAATGAGCAGTTCTTC.

This clonotype came up many times. This sequence joins TRBV4-3 and TRBJ1-5; D is uncertain. CDR1 and CDR2 from the germline V gene are LGHNA and YSLEER. Trimming left V 0 bases short and J 5 bases short, with 17 bases between. The length of the CDR3 is 17 residues. The CDR3 is CASSQDARFPADQPQHF. The DNA of the CDR3 is TGCGCCAGCAGCCAAGATGCACGGTTTCCCGCGGATCAGCCCCAGCATTTT.

This clonotype was recorded a few times. The V call is TRBV11-2, the J call TRBJ1-4; D not resolved. Trimming cost V 6 bases and J 3 bases, with 17 bases left between them. Per the germline V gene, CDR1 is SGHAT and CDR2 is FQNNGV. The CDR3 length is 16 residues. CDR3 residues: CASSLGSWGSNEKLFF. In DNA, the CDR3 is TGTGCCAGCAGTCTAGGGTCTTGGGGATCTAATGAAAAACTGTTTTTT. Full variable domain (outside the CDR3, taken from reference TRBV11-2 and TRBJ1-4): EAGVAQSPRYKIIEKRQSVAFWCNPISGHATLYWYQQILGQGPKLLIQFQNNGVVDDSQLPKDRFSAERLKGVDSTLKIQPAKLEDSAVYLCASSLGSWGSNEKLFFGSGTQLSVL.

Many counts were recorded for this clonotype. The chain links TRBV10-3 to TRBJ2-5; 8 nucleotides align to TRBD2. Germline V gene data show CDR1 as ENHRY and CDR2 as SYGVKD. The CDR3 is 15 residues long. J was trimmed by 5 bases and V by 6 bases; bases with no gene match: 11. The CDR3: CAISHSGENRETQYF. As DNA, the CDR3 is TGTGCCATCAGCCATAGCGGGGAGAACCGGGAGACCCAGTACTTC.

The chain links TRBV20-1 to TRBJ2-3; no clear D. Trimming shortened V by 7 bases and J by 4 bases, and 9 bases separated the two germline ends. The CDR3 is 11 amino acids. Germline V CDR1 and CDR2: DFQATT, SNEGSKA (reference sequence). CDR3 sequence reads: CSVNNPDTQYF. The DNA of the CDR3 is TGCAGTGTTAACAACCCAGATACGCAGTATTTT.

This clonotype has ten or more counts. The rearrangement uses TRBV20-1 and TRBJ1-6; D not certain. V lost 1 base, J lost 5 bases, and 6 bases lay in between. This CDR3 is built from 13 residues. Germline CDR1 DFQATT, CDR2 SNEGSKA (reference sequence). The CDR3 region has the DNA TGCAGTGCTAGAGTAGGAGATAATTCACCCCTCCACTTT. Its translation: CSARVGDNSPLHF.

This chain connects TRBV28 to TRBJ2-2, with D unresolved. The ends were cut back, 4 bases at V and 4 bases at J, with 13 bases in the middle. CDR1 is MDHEN, CDR2 SYDVKM, per germline. The CDR3 sequence is 15 residues long. CDR3 bases: TGTGCCAGCAGTTCTAGACCGAGGACCACCGGGGAGCTGTTTTTT. Translated, it gives CASSSRPRTTGELFF.

This clonotype was counted many times. The chain combines TRBV5-1 with TRBJ2-1; perhaps TRBD2 as D (5 bases). V lost 4 bases, J lost 3 bases, and 14 bases lay in between. Germline V gene sequence: CDR1 SGHRS, CDR2 YFSETQ. This CDR3 is built from 15 residues. In DNA, the CDR3 is TGCGCCAGCAGCCCCGGGAAGCCGTTCTACAATGAGCAGTTCTTC. This encodes CASSPGKPFYNEQFF.

This clonotype was seen repeatedly, ten times or more. V is TRBV28 and J is TRBJ2-5; tentative D call: TRBD2 (6 bases). Germline CDR1 is MDHEN and CDR2 is SYDVKM. The CDR3 extends over 15 amino acids. V gave up 7 bases and J gave up 2 bases, with 17 bases separating them. The CDR3 loop is CASKYRGYSQETQYF. The CDR3 nucleotides are TGTGCCAGCAAATATCGGGGGTATTCTCAAGAGACCCAGTACTTC.

This clonotype was counted many times. V usage is TRBV7-9 and J usage is TRBJ1-6; D is undetermined. Germline assignment: CDR1 SEHNR and CDR2 FQNEAQ (reference sequence). This CDR3 has 16 amino acids. V was pared by 2 bases and J by 0 bases, with 8 bases between. CDR3 DNA: TGTGCCAGCAGCTTAAGGGCCAGCTCCTATAATTCACCCCTCCACTTT. This translates into CASSLRASSYNSPLHF.

This clonotype was counted many times. The genes are TRBV29-1 and TRBJ2-3, with a possible D match to TRBD1 (5 bases). CDR3 length: 14 residues. The germline V gene encodes CDR1 SQVTM and CDR2 ANQGSEA. The V end was cut by 8 bases, the J end by 2 bases, with 17 bases between. CDR3 sequence reads: CSTRQTSNTDTQYF. In DNA form, the CDR3 reads TGCAGCACAAGACAGACTTCAAACACAGATACGCAGTATTTT.

This sequence joins TRBV11-2 and TRBJ1-1; 9 bases align to TRBD1. The CDR3 has 13 amino acids. V was pared by 5 bases and J by 4 bases, with 2 bases of the junction left unmatched. In germline, CDR1 is SGHAT, CDR2 FQNNGV. The DNA of the CDR3 is TGTGCCAGCAGCAAGGACAGGGGCACTGAAGCTTTCTTT. Translation gives CASSKDRGTEAFF.

This clonotype occurred many times. V gene TRBV20-1 combines with J gene TRBJ2-5, with D maybe TRBD2 (5 bases). The CDR3 has 16 amino acids. Trimming took off 3 bases at V and 3 bases at J, with 20 bases between the two ends. Germline V lookup: CDR1 DFQATT, CDR2 SNEGSKA (reference sequence). The CDR3 bases are TGCAGTGCTAGGAGTCCCTCTGGGCTAGCTAAAGAGACCCAGTACTTC. As protein: CSARSPSGLAKETQYF.

In this sample, this clonotype turned up many times. The chain links TRBV25-1 to TRBJ2-5; D may match TRBD1 or TRBD2 (6 bases each). V was pared by 6 bases and J by 2 bases, with 19 bases between. The CDR3 consists of 16 residues. Germline CDR1 reads MGHDK; CDR2 reads SYGVNS. CDR3 sequence reads: CASSPTTGGLQETQYF. DNA for the CDR3: TGTGCCAGCAGCCCAACCACCGGGGGCCTACAAGAGACCCAGTACTTC. Based on the CDR3 plus reference TRBV25-1 and TRBJ2-5, the full variable domain is EADIYQTPRYLVIGTGKKITLECSQTMGHDKMYWYQQDPGMELHLIHYSYGVNSTEKGDLSSESTVSRIRTEHFPLTLESARPSHTSQYLCASSPTTGGLQETQYFGPGTRLLVL.

This clonotype was counted many times. This rearrangement joins TRBV5-6 to TRBJ2-7, with D perhaps matching TRBD1 or TRBD2 (5 bases each). CDR3 size: 13 residues. CDR1 is SGHDT, CDR2 YYEEEE, per germline. Trimming took 2 bases from V and 5 from J, leaving 11 bases between them. DNA of the CDR3: TGTGCCAGCAGCTTACTCGGGACGCACGAGCAGTACTTC. This translates into CASSLLGTHEQYF.

This clonotype was seen repeatedly, ten times or more. V is TRBV5-1 and J is TRBJ2-1, with TRBD2 matching 7 bases. The CDR3 consists of 14 residues. Trimming took 6 bases from V and 0 from J; bases not matched to a gene: 3. Germline assignment: CDR1 SGHRS and CDR2 YFSETQ. The CDR3, as DNA: TGCGCCAGCACCGTAGCGGGCTCCTACAATGAGCAGTTCTTC. Its protein is CASTVAGSYNEQFF. The full variable domain, with the rest looked up from reference TRBV5-1 and TRBJ2-1, is KAGVTQTPRYLIKTRGQQVTLSCSPISGHRSVSWYQQTPGQGLQFLFEYFSETQRNKGNFPGRFSGRQFSNSRSEMNVSTLELGDSALYLCASTVAGSYNEQFFGPGTRLTVL.

The chain combines TRBV20-1 with TRBJ2-3; 8 bases are a match to TRBD2. J lost 4 bases, V lost 0 bases, and 6 bases had no gene match. Looked up from germline, CDR1 is DFQATT and CDR2 is SNEGSKA (reference sequence). The CDR3 is 15 residues long. In DNA form, the CDR3 reads TGCAGTGCTAGAGATCGGGAGGGGCCGGCAGATACGCAGTATTTT. Amino acid sequence: CSARDREGPADTQYF.

This clonotype was seen only a few times. This sequence joins TRBV7-2 and TRBJ1-2; 7 nucleotides match TRBD1. The CDR3 totals 15 residues. Per germline, CDR1 SGHTA and CDR2 FQGNSA. V trimming: 1 base; J trimming: 4 bases; junction bases outside the gene matches: 6. The CDR3 DNA sequence: TGTGCCAGCAGCTTAGGACCCGGGACAGCCTATGGCTACACCTTC. This codes for CASSLGPGTAYGYTF. The full variable domain, with the rest looked up from reference TRBV7-2 and TRBJ1-2, is GAGVSQSPSNKVTEKGKDVELRCDPISGHTALYWYRQSLGQGLEFLIYFQGNSAPDKSGLPSDRFSAERTGGSVSTLTIQRTQQEDSAVYLCASSLGPGTAYGYTFGSGTRLTVV.